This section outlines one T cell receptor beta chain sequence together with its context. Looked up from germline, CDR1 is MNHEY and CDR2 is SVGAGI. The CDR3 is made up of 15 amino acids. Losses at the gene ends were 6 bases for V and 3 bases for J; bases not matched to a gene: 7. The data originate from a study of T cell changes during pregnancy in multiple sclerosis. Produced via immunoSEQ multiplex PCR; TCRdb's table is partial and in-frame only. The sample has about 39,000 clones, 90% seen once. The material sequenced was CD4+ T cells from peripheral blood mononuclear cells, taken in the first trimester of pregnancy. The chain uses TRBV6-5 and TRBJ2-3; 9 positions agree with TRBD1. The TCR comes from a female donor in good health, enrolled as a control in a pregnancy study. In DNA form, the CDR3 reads TGTGCCAGCAGAAGCGCCGGGACAGGGACAGATACGCAGTATTTT. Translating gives CASRSAGTGTDTQYF.